This entry lists 5 T cell receptor beta chains sequenced from one sample in a study of human versus mouse CDR3 diversity and MHC coevolution. Profiled with immunoSEQ multiplex PCR; TCRdb holds only in-frame clones, not every one. The table has tens of thousands of clones, 85% to 95% seen once. What was sequenced was naive CD4+ T cells from blood. Subset denoted: CD45RO-negative CD62L-positive naive CD4 T cells. The receptors shown here come from a person aged 25 to 69 in good health.

The genes are TRBV9 and TRBJ2-7, with a tentative D call TRBD2 (6 bases). V shed 7 bases and J shed 0 bases, with 20 bases lying between them. The CDR3 runs 16 residues. CDR1 SGDLS and CDR2 YYNGEE come from the germline V gene. In nucleotides, the CDR3 is TGTGCCAGCTACAGCGCGGGACGGAAATTCTCCTACGAGCAGTACTTC. Its translation is CASYSAGRKFSYEQYF.

The genes are TRBV6-6 and TRBJ2-4; 7 bases map to TRBD1. V lost 5 bases and J lost 7; bases outside the gene matches: 8. Germline CDR1 MNHNY, CDR2 SVGAGI (reference sequence). The length of the CDR3 is 14 residues. CDR3 bases: TGTGCCAGCAGTGACGCACAGGGGATGAACATTCAGTACTTC. Protein sequence: CASSDAQGMNIQYF.

V and J are TRBV5-1 and TRBJ1-5; 7 nucleotides agree with TRBD1. V trimming: 0 bases; J trimming: 2 bases; junction bases outside the gene matches: 5. CDR1 and CDR2 from the germline V gene are SGHRS and YFSETQ. The CDR3 is 16 amino acids. The CDR3 DNA reads TGCGCCAGCAGCTTGGATGGGACAGTTGGCAATCAGCCCCAGCATTTT. The encoded protein is CASSLDGTVGNQPQHF. The full variable domain, with the rest looked up from reference TRBV5-1 and TRBJ1-5, is KAGVTQTPRYLIKTRGQQVTLSCSPISGHRSVSWYQQTPGQGLQFLFEYFSETQRNKGNFPGRFSGRQFSNSRSEMNVSTLELGDSALYLCASSLDGTVGNQPQHFGDGTRLSIL.

The chain links TRBV7-2 to TRBJ2-7; 9 bases are shared with TRBD1. Germline V gene data show CDR1 as SGHTA and CDR2 as FQGNSA. J gave up 4 bases and V 6 bases, and 7 bases lay outside the gene matches. This CDR3 is 14 amino acids long. The chain's CDR3 is CASSSDRGDYEQYF. The CDR3 DNA is TGTGCCAGCAGTTCTGACAGGGGGGATTACGAGCAGTACTTC.

The V gene is TRBV10-1, the J gene TRBJ2-2; 8 positions agree with TRBD1. Unmatched junction bases numbered 5, after V lost 10 bases and J lost 1 base. The CDR3 has 14 amino acids. In germline, CDR1 is WNHNN, CDR2 SYGVQD (reference sequence). DNA for the CDR3: TGCGCCAAGACAGGGGCTCAGAACACCGGGGAGCTGTTTTTT. Translated, it gives CAKTGAQNTGELFF.